The TCR beta chain under discussion was sequenced for a study of T cells after somatic rescue of genetic block. Some clones are missing from TCRdb's copy, which holds only in-frame ones; the method was immunoSEQ multiplex PCR. The table includes around 52,000 clones, approximately 96% detected once. Germline V gene sequence: CDR1 KGHSH, CDR2 LQKENI. CDR3 length equals 12 residues. V shed 6 bases, J shed 4 bases, and the junction held 1 base outside the gene matches. The chain is built from TRBV18 and TRBJ2-5, with 8 bases identical to TRBD1. This receptor was identified in a child younger than two. The specimen sequenced was peripheral blood mononuclear cells (PBMCs). CDR3 bases: TGTGCCAGCTCCGGACAGGGAGAGACCCAGTACTTC. Residues: CASSGQGETQYF. The whole variable domain, remainder taken from reference TRBV18 and TRBJ2-5, is NAGVMQNPRHLVRRRGQEARLRCSPMKGHSHVYWYRQLPEEGLKFMVYLQKENIIDESGMPKERFSAEFPKEGPSILRIQQVVRGDSAAYFCASSGQGETQYFGPGTRLLVL.